Detailed here is one T cell receptor beta chain. The data were taken from a study of response to subunit inactivated influenza vaccine. V was shortened by 4 bases and J by 1 base, with 14 bases between the two germline ends. The CDR3 covers 15 residues. CDR1 and CDR2 (germline): LGHNA, YNFKEQ. TCRdb re-called the RT-PCR reads through MiXCR, storing one row per CDR3 protein. The profile shows hundreds of thousands of distinct CDR3 sequences, less than 20% of them singletons. This sequence joins TRBV4-2 and TRBJ2-7; no clear D gene. This TCR was recovered from a man aged 50 to 59 who received an inactivated influenza vaccine. Sequencing used PBMCs from blood, obtained approximately 5 days after vaccination. Written as DNA, the CDR3 is TGTGCCAGCAGCCGCAGGCAGGCCCCATCCTACGAGCAGTACTTC. This sequence encodes CASSRRQAPSYEQYF.